The 9 T cell receptor beta chains below all came from one sample that was sequenced in a study of T-cell reconstitution after alpha-beta-depleted transplantation in children. TCRbeta library preparation incorporated unique molecular identifiers. Each CDR3 protein gets one entry after TCRdb re-called the PCR reads with MiXCR. Of about 610,000 distinct CDR3 sequences in the sample, roughly a tenth are singletons; the top ten hold roughly 4%. Sequenced material: PBMCs from the stem cell graft donor, taken from the stem cell graft. The receptors here all came from a human donor who donated a stem cell graft to a child with acute myeloid leukemia.

This clonotype was seen a handful of times. The chain employs TRBV20-1 and TRBJ1-2, with 7 positions matching TRBD1. This CDR3 has 13 amino acids. Germline lookup yields CDR1 DFQATT and CDR2 SNEGSKA (reference sequence). The V and J ends lost 1 base and 4 bases, in that order; junction bases with no gene match: 3. The CDR3 is CSARAGTVYGYTF. CDR3 nucleotide sequence: TGCAGTGCTAGAGCCGGGACAGTCTATGGCTACACCTTC.

This clonotype was counted a few times. The chain has TRBV20-1 and TRBJ2-3, with TRBD2 matching 9 bases. Germline CDR1 reads DFQATT; CDR2 reads SNEGSKA (reference sequence). The CDR3 contains 16 residues. After removal of 0 bases from V and 7 bases from J, the junction contained 11 bases not matched to a gene. The CDR3 reads CSARDAKLAGTHTQYF. The DNA of the CDR3 is TGCAGTGCTAGAGATGCGAAGCTAGCGGGAACACATACGCAGTATTTT.

This clonotype showed up many times. The chain carries TRBV28 and TRBJ2-2; D not resolved. The germline V gene encodes CDR1 MDHEN and CDR2 SYDVKM. The length of the CDR3 is 14 residues. Trimming stripped 10 bases from V and 1 base from J, with 13 bases between. CDR3 DNA: TGTGCCACCTACTCGGACCTGAACACCGGGGAGCTGTTTTTT. As protein: CATYSDLNTGELFF.

There are many counts of this clonotype. The CDR3 region is CASGSLYNEQFF. CDR3 DNA sequence: TGTGCCAGCGGGAGTTTGTACAATGAGCAGTTCTTC. The chain combines TRBV7-2 with TRBJ2-1; D is perhaps TRBD2 (5 bases). This CDR3 is built from 12 residues. Per germline, CDR1 SGHTA and CDR2 FQGNSA. The germline V and J ends were trimmed by 8 bases and 4 bases, with 9 bases remaining between them.

The rearrangement links TRBV6-2 or TRBV6-3 to TRBJ2-7; 9 nucleotides match TRBD1. V lost 6 bases to trimming and J lost 6 bases; unmatched junction nucleotides: 9. The CDR3 sequence is 14 residues long. From germline, CDR1 is MNHEY and CDR2 SVGEGT. CDR3 loop: CASRATGGSREQYF. The CDR3 DNA is TGTGCCAGCAGAGCGACAGGGGGATCGCGCGAGCAGTACTTC.

This rearrangement joins TRBV27 to TRBJ1-1, with 9 bases that match TRBD1. Losses at the gene ends were 5 bases for V and 4 bases for J; bases not matched to a gene: 8. CDR1 is MNHEY and CDR2 is SMNVEV in the germline V gene (reference sequence). The CDR3 contains 15 residues. DNA for the CDR3: TGTGCCAGCAGTCCGCGGACAGGGGAAAGCACTGAAGCTTTCTTT. Its translation: CASSPRTGESTEAFF.

This clonotype came up many times. The chain uses TRBV20-1 and TRBJ2-7; TRBD2 aligns across 8 bases. Germline assignment: CDR1 DFQATT and CDR2 SNEGSKA (reference sequence). The CDR3 totals 14 residues. V shed 0 bases, J shed 7 bases, and the junction held 8 bases outside the gene matches. CDR3 residues: CSARDEAGVWEQYF. The CDR3 bases are TGCAGTGCTAGAGATGAAGCGGGGGTGTGGGAGCAGTACTTC.

This sequence joins TRBV6-5 and TRBJ2-6; TRBD2 aligns across 10 bases. With 1 base clipped from V and 1 base from J, the junction kept 4 bases outside the gene matches. The germline gives CDR1 MNHEY, CDR2 SVGAGI. The CDR3 consists of 18 residues. The CDR3 bases are TGTGCCAGCAGTTACTTAGCGGGAGGCCTTTCTGGGGCCAACGTCCTGACTTTC. Translation: CASSYLAGGLSGANVLTF.

The rearrangement joins TRBV20-1 to TRBJ2-4; the match to TRBD1 covers 9 bases. The CDR3 is 14 amino acids. V lost 3 bases, J lost 15 bases, and 15 bases stayed unmatched. The germline V gene encodes CDR1 DFQATT and CDR2 SNEGSKA (reference sequence). The chain's CDR3 is CSARGTGTGRSWYF. CDR3 nucleotide sequence: TGCAGTGCTAGGGGGACCGGGACAGGGAGGTCGTGGTACTTC.